Below are 23 T cell receptor beta chains sequenced from a single sample in a study of cytomegalovirus exposure and HLA in healthy donors. The study ran its PCR with 60 Vbeta and 13 Jbeta primers. Data came from immunoSEQ multiplex PCR; TCRdb stores just in-frame clones and leaves some out. The profile shows some 180,000 clones, over 70% of them singletons. The sample comprised PBMCs. These TCRs come from a young man in good health and CMV-seronegative.

V gene TRBV25-1 combines with J gene TRBJ2-5; D gene unclear. The V and J ends lost 6 bases and 1 base respectively, with 9 bases between them. Per the germline V gene, CDR1 is MGHDK and CDR2 is SYGVNS. The CDR3 length is 13 residues. In nucleotides, the CDR3 is TGTGCCAGCAGGTGGCAGGTCCAAGAGACCCAGTACTTC. Amino acids: CASRWQVQETQYF.

The CDR3 here is CASSPALETQYF. The CDR3 nucleotides read TGCGCCAGCAGCCCAGCGTTAGAGACCCAGTACTTC. The chain is built from TRBV5-1 and TRBJ2-5; unclear D gene. This CDR3 spans 12 amino acids. Trimming pared 4 bases from V and 4 bases from J, leaving 8 bases between. The germline CDR1 and CDR2 sequences are SGHRS and YFSETQ.

The J gene is TRBJ2-1, the V gene TRBV18; 10 bases line up with TRBD2. In germline, CDR1 is KGHSH, CDR2 LQKENI. The CDR3 has 15 residues. The V segment lost 6 bases and the J segment 8 bases; nucleotides outside the gene matches: 10. The CDR3 loop is CASSPGLAEGDEQFF. Written as DNA, the CDR3 is TGTGCCAGCTCCCCAGGACTAGCGGAGGGGGATGAGCAGTTCTTC.

The chain has TRBV4-2 and TRBJ2-7; 9 nucleotides align to TRBD2. Germline V gene sequence: CDR1 LGHNA, CDR2 YNFKEQ. The V segment lost 4 bases and the J segment 0 bases; nucleotides outside the gene matches: 4. The CDR3 is 15 residues long. The CDR3 loop is CASSPKREDSYEQYF. Written as DNA, the CDR3 is TGTGCCAGCAGCCCAAAGCGGGAGGACTCCTACGAGCAGTACTTC.

This chain connects TRBV10-3 to TRBJ2-1; TRBD1 matches at 9 bases. Germline assignment: CDR1 ENHRY and CDR2 SYGVKD. The V segment lost 7 bases and the J segment 5 bases; nucleotides outside the gene matches: 3. The CDR3 has 13 amino acids. This chain's CDR3 is CAITRTGDNEQFF. The DNA for the CDR3 is TGTGCCATCACCCGGACAGGGGACAATGAGCAGTTCTTC.

The chain joins TRBV7-9 to TRBJ2-7, with D possibly TRBD2 on 6 matching bases. Deletions cut 7 bases from V and 3 bases from J, with 13 bases between. CDR1 SEHNR and CDR2 FQNEAQ come from the germline V gene (reference sequence). This CDR3 is 13 amino acids long. The CDR3 loop reads CASMGGRNYEQYF. CDR3 coding DNA: TGTGCCAGCATGGGAGGCAGAAACTACGAGCAGTACTTC.

A few counts support this clone. The rearrangement links TRBV7-2 to TRBJ2-1; a weak D match, TRBD1 (6 bases). With 3 bases removed from V and 1 base from J, the gap between germline ends came to 13 bases. The CDR3 spans 16 residues. Germline V gives CDR1 SGHTA, CDR2 FQGNSA. For the CDR3, the DNA is TGTGCCAGCAGCTTTAAGGGACAAGGGTCCTACAATGAGCAGTTCTTC. Protein: CASSFKGQGSYNEQFF.

This clone was counted a single time. This chain joins TRBV12-5 and TRBJ1-1, with 12 positions matching TRBD1. The CDR3 runs to 19 residues. The V gene's germline CDR1 is LGHNT and CDR2 FRNRAP. V lost 5 bases, J lost 4 bases, and 17 bases stayed unmatched. The CDR3 is CASGTRLRDRGLGTTEAFF. CDR3 sequence (DNA): TGTGCTAGTGGTACCCGACTCCGGGACAGGGGGCTTGGGACCACTGAAGCTTTCTTT.

This clone has just a few counts. The chain couples TRBV5-1 to TRBJ1-6; D ambiguous. Germline V gene sequence: CDR1 SGHRS, CDR2 YFSETQ. This CDR3 contains 18 residues. With 2 bases removed from V and 9 bases from J, the gap between germline ends came to 24 bases. Here the CDR3 DNA reads TGCGCCAGCAGCTTCTACACACAGACGGCGAACTCTGGTTCACCCCTCCACTTT. Translation: CASSFYTQTANSGSPLHF.

This clone was seen only a few times. The chain is built from TRBV7-9 and TRBJ1-2, with D uncertain. In germline, CDR1 is SEHNR, CDR2 FQNEAQ (reference sequence). Trimming stripped 3 bases from V and 3 bases from J, with 5 bases between. CDR3 length: 12 residues. The CDR3 nucleotides read TGTGCCAGCAGCTTGGGAGACTATGGCTACACCTTC. This sequence encodes CASSLGDYGYTF.

This rearrangement joins TRBV7-9 to TRBJ1-6; D is uncertain. The V end lost 1 base, the J end lost 6 bases, and 10 bases lay between the germline ends. Germline V CDR1 and CDR2: SEHNR, FQNEAQ (reference sequence). The CDR3 is 15 amino acids. CDR3 sequence: CASSLVAGSNSPLHF. The CDR3, as DNA: TGTGCCAGCAGCTTAGTAGCCGGGAGTAATTCACCCCTCCACTTT. Variable domain in full (rest from reference TRBV7-9 and TRBJ1-6): DTGVSQNPRHKITKRGQNVTFRCDPISEHNRLYWYRQTLGQGPEFLTYFQNEAQLEKSRLLSDRFSAERPKGSFSTLEIQRTEQGDSAMYLCASSLVAGSNSPLHFGNGTRLTVT.

As regards this clone: Other DNA sequences within the sample encode an identical CDR3. CDR3 sequence reads: CASSPAGSYEQYF. The CDR3 nucleotides read TGTGCCAGCTCACCAGCCGGGTCCTACGAGCAGTACTTC. This chain uses TRBV18 with TRBJ2-7, with no clear D. Looked up from germline, CDR1 is KGHSH and CDR2 is LQKENI. Trimming removed 2 bases from V and 1 base from J, with 6 bases in between. CDR3 size: 13 residues.

This sequence joins TRBV6-6 and TRBJ2-1; 7 bases map to TRBD2. The J segment lost 10 bases and the V segment lost 2 bases, leaving 8 bases of the junction unmatched. Germline V gene data show CDR1 as MNHNY and CDR2 as SVGAGI (reference sequence). The CDR3 loop spans 14 amino acids. The CDR3 nucleotides read TGTGCCAGCAGTTACCGGTCGGGAGCGGGGGAGCAGTTCTTC. As protein: CASSYRSGAGEQFF.

The chain employs TRBV7-2 and TRBJ1-5; 8 bases are shared with TRBD1. The germline gives CDR1 SGHTA, CDR2 FQGNSA. This CDR3 comprises 13 residues. V shed 5 bases, J shed 6 bases, and the junction held 3 bases outside the gene matches. CDR3 DNA sequence: TGTGCCAGCAGCACGGACAGGGTTCAGCCCCAGCATTTT. Translation gives CASSTDRVQPQHF. Full variable domain (outside the CDR3, taken from reference TRBV7-2 and TRBJ1-5): GAGVSQSPSNKVTEKGKDVELRCDPISGHTALYWYRQSLGQGLEFLIYFQGNSAPDKSGLPSDRFSAERTGGSVSTLTIQRTQQEDSAVYLCASSTDRVQPQHFGDGTRLSIL.

This clone was seen a handful of times. The chain recombines TRBV19 with TRBJ2-2; D is perhaps TRBD2 (5 bases). CDR1 and CDR2 from the germline V gene are LNHDA and SQIVND (reference sequence). This CDR3 is 13 amino acids long. V was shortened by 3 bases and J by 6 bases, with 8 bases between the two germline ends. CDR3 residues: CASSIWGAGELFF. CDR3 sequence (DNA): TGTGCCAGTAGTATCTGGGGAGCCGGGGAGCTGTTTTTT.

The CDR3 spells CASSRGGGLAAFF. The CDR3 region has the DNA TGTGCCAGCAGCCGTGGGGGGGGACTCGCGGCTTTCTTT. The chain carries TRBV5-5 and TRBJ1-1, with D perhaps TRBD1 (5 bases). V was trimmed by 4 bases and J by 11 bases, leaving 18 bases between them. Germline loops: CDR1 SGHKS, CDR2 YYEKEE (reference sequence). This CDR3 spans 13 amino acids.

The chain recombines TRBV4-1 with TRBJ2-7; TRBD1 matches 7 bases. V was clipped by 2 bases and J by 1 base; unmatched bases: 5. Germline lookup yields CDR1 MGHRA and CDR2 YSYEKL. The CDR3 is 15 amino acids. The CDR3, as DNA: TGCGCCAGCAGCCAAACTGAGGACAGGTCCTACGAGCAGTACTTC. Amino acids: CASSQTEDRSYEQYF.

The J gene is TRBJ2-3, the V gene TRBV6-6, with TRBD2 matching 10 bases. CDR3 length equals 15 residues. Trimming removed 2 bases from V and 9 bases from J; junction bases left unmatched: 8. Germline CDR1 and CDR2: MNHNY and SVGAGI (reference sequence). CDR3 protein: CASSYPQAGGPTQYF. Here the CDR3 DNA reads TGTGCCAGCAGTTACCCCCAAGCGGGGGGGCCGACGCAGTATTTT.

The chain combines TRBV27 with TRBJ2-1; TRBD1 matches at 7 bases. V was pared by 3 bases and J by 10 bases, with 9 bases of the junction left unmatched. CDR1 is MNHEY and CDR2 is SMNVEV in the germline V gene (reference sequence). CDR3 length: 14 amino acids. The CDR3 DNA reads TGTGCCAGCAGTTTGCTGAGAGGGGACAGCGAGCAGTTCTTC. This sequence encodes CASSLLRGDSEQFF.

This chain links TRBV25-1 with TRBJ2-1, with TRBD1 identical over 9 bases. Per the germline V gene, CDR1 is MGHDK and CDR2 is SYGVNS. Trimming at V came to 5 bases and at J to 4 bases, leaving 6 bases not matched to a gene. This CDR3 is 15 amino acids long. The CDR3 region is CASSRGTGHYNEQFF. The CDR3 bases are TGTGCCAGCAGTAGGGGGACAGGGCATTACAATGAGCAGTTCTTC.

The chain is built from TRBV30 and TRBJ2-5; D possibly corresponds to TRBD2 (6 bases). The V end was cut by 0 bases, the J end by 5 bases, with 13 bases between. The CDR3 is made up of 14 amino acids. Germline V gene lookup returns CDR1 GTSNPN and CDR2 SVGIG (reference sequence). CDR3 residues: CAWSVGGAWETQYF. The CDR3 nucleotides are TGTGCCTGGAGTGTAGGAGGGGCCTGGGAGACCCAGTACTTC.

The chain couples TRBV5-1 to TRBJ1-1; no clear D. The V gene lost 3 bases and the J gene lost 4 bases, with 10 bases spanning the gap. Germline lookup yields CDR1 SGHRS and CDR2 YFSETQ. The CDR3 consists of 13 residues. The CDR3 coding sequence is TGCGCCAGCAGCTCAGCACCAGGCACTGAAGCTTTCTTT. The encoded protein is CASSSAPGTEAFF. Full variable domain (missing parts from reference TRBV5-1 and TRBJ1-1): KAGVTQTPRYLIKTRGQQVTLSCSPISGHRSVSWYQQTPGQGLQFLFEYFSETQRNKGNFPGRFSGRQFSNSRSEMNVSTLELGDSALYLCASSSAPGTEAFFGQGTRLTVV.

V and J are TRBV18 and TRBJ2-7; 7 bases are shared with TRBD1. From germline, CDR1 is KGHSH and CDR2 LQKENI. V gave up 5 bases and J gave up 5 bases; unmatched junction bases: 6. This CDR3 has 13 amino acids. The CDR3 nucleotides are TGTGCCAGCTCAAGGCCGACAGGGAACGAGCAGTACTTC. Translated, it gives CASSRPTGNEQYF. Full variable domain (outside the CDR3, taken from reference TRBV18 and TRBJ2-7): NAGVMQNPRHLVRRRGQEARLRCSPMKGHSHVYWYRQLPEEGLKFMVYLQKENIIDESGMPKERFSAEFPKEGPSILRIQQVVRGDSAAYFCASSRPTGNEQYFGPGTRLTVT.